This T cell receptor (beta chain) was documented in a study of shared clonotypes between healthy human individuals. Turning to the study itself: The donors, a couple of women and a few men, were aged 18 to 49. Study-wide points: Investigators expected sequencing depth to affect clonotype sharing among donors.

Details on this clone: As yet, its antigen is unknown.

Per the authors' pipeline: There were no quality scores in the junction-only immunoSEQ sequences, so filtering differed. Sequencing used immunoSEQ multiplex PCR; TCRdb keeps in-frame clones, though not all of them. That table furnishes V, J and clone size, whereas the DNA furnished D and trimming. The sample consists of about 490,000 clones, 65% to 80% of them appearing once. Sequenced material: PBMCs. The clonotype originates from a woman aged 40 to 50 in good health. Some clones in this sample may be carry-over from other donors' samples.

In DNA, the CDR3 is TGTGCCAGCTCACCGGCTACGAGCCCCTCCTACAATGAGCAGTTCTTC. The encoded protein is CASSPATSPSYNEQFF. The chain combines TRBV18 with TRBJ2-1, with D hard to call. Germline V lookup: CDR1 KGHSH, CDR2 LQKENI. CDR3 length: 16 residues. The V end lost 3 bases, the J end lost 0 bases, and 12 bases lay between the germline ends.